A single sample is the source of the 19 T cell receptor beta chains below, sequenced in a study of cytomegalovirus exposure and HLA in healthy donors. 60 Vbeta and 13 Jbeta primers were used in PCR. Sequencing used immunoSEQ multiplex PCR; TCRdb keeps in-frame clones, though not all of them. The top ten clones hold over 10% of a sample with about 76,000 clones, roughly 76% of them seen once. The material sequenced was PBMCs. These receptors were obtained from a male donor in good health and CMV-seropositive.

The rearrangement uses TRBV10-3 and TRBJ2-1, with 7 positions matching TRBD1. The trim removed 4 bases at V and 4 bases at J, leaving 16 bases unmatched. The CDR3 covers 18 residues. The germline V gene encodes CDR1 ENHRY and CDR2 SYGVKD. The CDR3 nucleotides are TGTGCCATCAGTGGGGGCACAGGACAAGGGGGCCAGTACAATGAGCAGTTCTTC. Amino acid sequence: CAISGGTGQGGQYNEQFF.

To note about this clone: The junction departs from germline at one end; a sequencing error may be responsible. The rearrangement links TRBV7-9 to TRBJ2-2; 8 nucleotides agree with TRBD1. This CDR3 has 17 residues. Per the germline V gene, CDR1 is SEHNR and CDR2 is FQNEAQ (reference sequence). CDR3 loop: CSSSLAVGTGIGGELFF. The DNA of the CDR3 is TGTTCCAGCAGCTTAGCTGTCGGGACAGGCATTGGCGGGGAGCTGTTTTTT.

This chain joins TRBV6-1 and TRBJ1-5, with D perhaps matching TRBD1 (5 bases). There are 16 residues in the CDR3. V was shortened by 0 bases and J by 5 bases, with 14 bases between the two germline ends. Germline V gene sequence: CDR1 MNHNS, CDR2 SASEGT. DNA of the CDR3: TGTGCCAGCAGTGAAGCGTATCGGGGGAACGATCAGCCCCAGCATTTT. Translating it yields CASSEAYRGNDQPQHF.

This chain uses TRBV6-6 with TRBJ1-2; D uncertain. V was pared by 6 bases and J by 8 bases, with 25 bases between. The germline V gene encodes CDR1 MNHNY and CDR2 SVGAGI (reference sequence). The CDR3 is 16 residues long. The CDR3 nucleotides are TGTGCCAGCAGCCCCGTGCTCGGGTCGAAAAAGGAGGGCTACACCTTC. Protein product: CASSPVLGSKKEGYTF.

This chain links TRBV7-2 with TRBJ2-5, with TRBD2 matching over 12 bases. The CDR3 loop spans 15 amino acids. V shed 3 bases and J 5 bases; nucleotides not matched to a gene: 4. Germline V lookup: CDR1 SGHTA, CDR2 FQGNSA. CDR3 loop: CASSFPTSGSETQYF. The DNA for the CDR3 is TGTGCCAGCAGCTTCCCGACTAGCGGGAGTGAGACCCAGTACTTC.

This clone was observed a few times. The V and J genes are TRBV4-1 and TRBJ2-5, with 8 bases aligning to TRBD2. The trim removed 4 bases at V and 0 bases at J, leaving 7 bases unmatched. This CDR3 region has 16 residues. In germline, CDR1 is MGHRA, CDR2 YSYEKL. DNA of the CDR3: TGCGCCAGCAGCCCCCAGCGGGGGAAAAACCAAGAGACCCAGTACTTC. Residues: CASSPQRGKNQETQYF.

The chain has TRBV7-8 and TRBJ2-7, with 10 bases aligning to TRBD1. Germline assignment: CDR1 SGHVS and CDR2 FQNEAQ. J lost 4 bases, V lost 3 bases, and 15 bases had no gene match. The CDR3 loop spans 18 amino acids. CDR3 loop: CASSLRNPGTGVHYEQYF. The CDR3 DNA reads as TGTGCCAGCAGCTTGCGAAACCCCGGGACAGGGGTCCATTACGAGCAGTACTTC.

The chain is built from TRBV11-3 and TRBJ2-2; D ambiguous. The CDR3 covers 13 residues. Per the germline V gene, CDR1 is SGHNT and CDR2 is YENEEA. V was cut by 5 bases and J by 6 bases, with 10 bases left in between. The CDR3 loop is CASSGPLAGELFF. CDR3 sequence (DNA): TGTGCCAGCAGCGGCCCCTTGGCCGGGGAGCTGTTTTTT.

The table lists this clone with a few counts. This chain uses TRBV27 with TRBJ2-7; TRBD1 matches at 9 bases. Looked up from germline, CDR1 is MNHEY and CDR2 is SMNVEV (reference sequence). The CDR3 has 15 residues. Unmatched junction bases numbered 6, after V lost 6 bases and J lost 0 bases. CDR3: CASSYGTGLSYEQYF. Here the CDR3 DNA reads TGTGCCAGCAGCTACGGGACAGGGCTCTCCTACGAGCAGTACTTC.

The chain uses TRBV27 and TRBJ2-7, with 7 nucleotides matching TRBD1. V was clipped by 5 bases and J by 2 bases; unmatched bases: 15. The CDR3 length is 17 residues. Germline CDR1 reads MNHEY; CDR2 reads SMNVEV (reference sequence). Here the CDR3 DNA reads TGTGCCAGCAGTAAAGATACGGGACAGCGATTTACCTACGAGCAGTACTTC. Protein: CASSKDTGQRFTYEQYF.

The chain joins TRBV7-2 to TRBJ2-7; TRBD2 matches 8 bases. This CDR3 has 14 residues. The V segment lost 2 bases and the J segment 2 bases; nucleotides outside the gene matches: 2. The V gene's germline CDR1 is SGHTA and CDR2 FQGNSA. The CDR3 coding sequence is TGTGCCAGCAGCTTAACTAGCGGCGCCTACGAGCAGTACTTC. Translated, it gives CASSLTSGAYEQYF.

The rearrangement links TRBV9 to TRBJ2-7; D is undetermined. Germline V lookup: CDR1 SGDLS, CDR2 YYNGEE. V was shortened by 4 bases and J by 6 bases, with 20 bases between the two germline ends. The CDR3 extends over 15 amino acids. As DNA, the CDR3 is TGTGCCAGCAGCCGAGACACTGGCTACTCAAGCGAGCAGTACTTC. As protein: CASSRDTGYSSEQYF.

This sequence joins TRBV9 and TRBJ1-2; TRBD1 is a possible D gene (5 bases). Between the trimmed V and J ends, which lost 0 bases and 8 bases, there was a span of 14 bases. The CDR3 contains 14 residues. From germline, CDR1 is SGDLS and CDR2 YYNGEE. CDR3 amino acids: CASSVGRGFGGYTF. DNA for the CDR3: TGTGCCAGCAGCGTAGGGAGGGGTTTTGGGGGCTACACCTTC.

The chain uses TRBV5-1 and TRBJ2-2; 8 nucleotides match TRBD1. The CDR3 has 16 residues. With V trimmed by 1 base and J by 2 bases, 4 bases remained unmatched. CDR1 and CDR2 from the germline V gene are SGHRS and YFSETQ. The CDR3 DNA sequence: TGCGCCAGCAGCTTGCTAGGACAGGGTAACACCGGGGAGCTGTTTTTT. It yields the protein CASSLLGQGNTGELFF. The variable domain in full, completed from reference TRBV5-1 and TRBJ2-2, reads KAGVTQTPRYLIKTRGQQVTLSCSPISGHRSVSWYQQTPGQGLQFLFEYFSETQRNKGNFPGRFSGRQFSNSRSEMNVSTLELGDSALYLCASSLLGQGNTGELFFGEGSRLTVL.

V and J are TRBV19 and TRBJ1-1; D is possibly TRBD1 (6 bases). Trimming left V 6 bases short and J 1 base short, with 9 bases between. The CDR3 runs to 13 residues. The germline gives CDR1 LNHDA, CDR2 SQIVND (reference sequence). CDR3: CASRNRENTEAFF. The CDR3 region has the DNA TGTGCCAGTAGGAACAGGGAGAACACTGAAGCTTTCTTT.

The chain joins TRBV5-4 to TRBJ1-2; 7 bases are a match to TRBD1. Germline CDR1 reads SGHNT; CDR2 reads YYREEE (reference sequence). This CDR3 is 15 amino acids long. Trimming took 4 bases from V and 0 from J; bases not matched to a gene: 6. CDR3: CASSPRDSANYGYTF. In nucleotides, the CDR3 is TGTGCCAGCAGCCCACGGGACAGTGCTAACTATGGCTACACCTTC.

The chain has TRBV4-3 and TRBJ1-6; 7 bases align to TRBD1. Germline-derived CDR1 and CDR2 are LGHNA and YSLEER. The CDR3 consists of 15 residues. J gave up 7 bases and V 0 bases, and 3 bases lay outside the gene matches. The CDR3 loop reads CASSQDLGQNSPLHF. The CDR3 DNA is TGCGCCAGCAGCCAAGATCTGGGACAGAATTCACCCCTCCACTTT.

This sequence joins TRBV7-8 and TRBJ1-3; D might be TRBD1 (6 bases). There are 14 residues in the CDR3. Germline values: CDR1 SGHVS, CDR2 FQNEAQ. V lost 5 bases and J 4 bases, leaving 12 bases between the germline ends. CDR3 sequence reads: CASSPRDTGNTIYF. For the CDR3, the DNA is TGTGCCAGCAGCCCCCGGGACACCGGAAACACCATATATTTT.

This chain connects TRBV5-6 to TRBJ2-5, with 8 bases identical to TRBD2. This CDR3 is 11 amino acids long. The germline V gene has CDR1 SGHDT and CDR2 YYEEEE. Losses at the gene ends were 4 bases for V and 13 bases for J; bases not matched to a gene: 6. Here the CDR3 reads CASSPKGLVYF. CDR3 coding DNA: TGTGCCAGCAGCCCCAAGGGACTAGTGTACTTC.